Listed below are T cell receptor beta chains from one sample, sequenced in a study of PD-L1 blockade in urothelial cancer. This table comes from immunoSEQ multiplex PCR, and its TCRdb copy is limited to in-frame clones, with some not included. The table has more than 70,000 clones, 85% to 90% seen once. This specimen consisted of PBMCs, obtained around atezolizumab (anti-PD-L1) treatment. These receptors all come from a man between 60 and 75 years old with urothelial cancer. The CDR3 runs from the conserved cysteine through the conserved F or W. Each record gives: clone size, V gene, D gene, J gene, CDR3 protein, CDR3 DNA. A D gene is named only where the DNA matches it firmly. Size values are once, few and many counts, or a class for expanded clones, and some rows have none.

once	TRBV7-3	TRBD1	TRBJ1-1	CASSFTGTGATEAFF	TGTGCCAGCAGCTTTACAGGGACAGGGGCGACTGAAGCTTTCTTT
.	TRBV19	TRBD2	TRBJ2-7	CASLMGRDAQDREQYF	TGTGCCAGCCTCATGGGGAGGGACGCTCAAGATCGGGAGCAGTACTTC
.	TRBV5-4	TRBD2	TRBJ2-5	CAMQRGGRGETQYF	TGTGCCATGCAGCGGGGGGGGCGCGGGGAGACCCAGTACTTC
.	TRBV9	.	TRBJ2-2	CASSLTPTSGTGELFF	TGTGCCAGCAGCCTCACCCCCACCTCGGGGACCGGGGAGCTGTTTTTT
.	TRBV7-9	.	TRBJ2-1	CASSLVEGLNEQFF	TGTGCCAGCAGCTTAGTTGAGGGATTAAATGAGCAGTTCTTC
once	TRBV4-1	TRBD1	TRBJ1-5	CASSRLQGMGHNQPQHF	TGCGCCAGCAGCCGACTACAGGGGATGGGACACAATCAGCCCCAGCATTTT
once	TRBV4-3	TRBD2	TRBJ2-1	CASSVGTSGVDEQFF	TGCGCCAGCAGCGTCGGGACTAGCGGGGTCGATGAGCAGTTCTTC
.	TRBV5-4	TRBD2	TRBJ2-3	CASSPGGGRGTDTQYF	TGTGCCAGCAGCCCCGGTGGCGGGAGAGGCACAGATACGCAGTATTTT
.	TRBV5-4	.	TRBJ1-2	CASSSGAANYGYTF	TGTGCCAGCAGCTCAGGGGCCGCTAACTATGGCTACACCTTC
once	TRBV9	.	TRBJ2-5	CASSKEGGGWQTQYF	TGTGCCAGCAGCAAAGAAGGGGGGGGCTGGCAGACCCAGTACTTC
.	TRBV6-1	.	TRBJ2-2	CASKPYGQFAGELFF	TGTGCCAGCAAACCGTACGGACAATTCGCCGGGGAGCTGTTTTTT
.	TRBV5-4	.	TRBJ2-7	CASSQVAGSEQYF	TGTGCCAGCAGCCAGGTGGCAGGGTCCGAGCAGTACTTC
.	TRBV19	TRBD2	TRBJ2-3	CASKRGDTDTQYF	TGTGCCAGTAAGCGGGGGGACACAGATACGCAGTATTTT
.	TRBV7-2	.	TRBJ1-2	CASSLEVAGAHGYTF	TGTGCCAGCAGCTTAGAGGTTGCAGGGGCTCATGGCTACACCTTC
.	TRBV19	TRBD1	TRBJ1-4	CASSAGGSGTNEKLFF	TGTGCCAGTAGTGCAGGGGGCAGCGGAACTAATGAAAAACTGTTTTTT
.	TRBV27	.	TRBJ2-2	CASSFSGSVLTGELFF	TGTGCCAGCAGTTTTTCCGGGAGTGTTTTAACGGGGGAGCTGTTTTTT
.	TRBV7-2	TRBD2	TRBJ2-1	CASSRGGGRTGSYNEQFF	TGTGCCAGCAGCCGGGGCGGCGGGAGAACGGGCTCCTACAATGAGCAGTTCTTC
.	TRBV19	TRBD1	TRBJ2-6	CASSPGQGASAGANVLTF	TGTGCCAGTAGTCCAGGACAGGGGGCTTCAGCTGGGGCCAACGTCCTGACTTTC
.	TRBV7-2	TRBD1	TRBJ2-3	CASSSDRVVGTDTQYF	TGTGCCAGCAGCTCCGACAGGGTAGTTGGAACAGATACGCAGTATTTT
.	TRBV5-8	.	TRBJ1-3	CASSPSGNTIYF	TGTGCCAGCAGTCCTTCTGGAAACACCATATATTTT
.	TRBV7-9	.	TRBJ1-4	CASSRGARGPNEKLFF	TGTGCCAGCAGCCGAGGTGCCAGGGGTCCTAATGAAAAACTGTTTTTT
.	TRBV5-6	.	TRBJ2-6	CASSLVGHTGANVLTF	TGTGCCAGCAGCCTCGTAGGACATACTGGGGCCAACGTCCTGACTTTC
.	TRBV30	.	TRBJ2-7	CAWSVQVGNEQYF	TGTGCCTGGAGTGTACAGGTAGGGAACGAGCAGTACTTC
few	TRBV28	.	TRBJ1-1	CASSHRQWQAFF	TGTGCCAGCAGTCATAGACAGTGGCAAGCTTTCTTT
.	TRBV7-2	TRBD2	TRBJ2-3	CASSFPRASGANTQYF	TGTGCCAGCAGCTTCCCGAGGGCTAGCGGGGCAAATACGCAGTATTTT
.	TRBV7-8	.	TRBJ1-2	CASSPRAAGVFYGYTF	TGTGCCAGCAGCCCCCGGGCAGCAGGGGTATTCTATGGCTACACCTTC
.	TRBV11-2	TRBD2	TRBJ2-7	CASSLVWVGGAGEQYF	TGTGCCAGCAGCTTAGTATGGGTCGGGGGGGCCGGCGAGCAGTACTTC
.	TRBV28	TRBD1	TRBJ1-5	CASSATGRSNQPQHF	TGTGCCAGCAGCGCGACAGGGCGTAGCAATCAGCCCCAGCATTTT
.	TRBV2	.	TRBJ2-5	CASSPMTGTRGQETQYF	TGTGCCAGCAGTCCCATGACAGGAACAAGGGGGCAAGAGACCCAGTACTTC